A single T cell receptor beta chain is shown here with its context. Researchers prepared the TCRbeta library using unique molecular identifiers, the study reports. MiXCR, applied by TCRdb to the PCR reads, yields one record per CDR3 protein. Of more than 200,000 distinct CDR3 sequences listed, about 8.8% are singletons. This sample was included in a study of T-cell reconstitution after alpha-beta-depleted transplantation in children. CDR3 length equals 15 residues. V lost 3 bases and J lost 3, with 16 bases in between. Germline-derived CDR1 and CDR2 are DFQATT and SNEGSKA (reference sequence). The chain joins TRBV20-1 to TRBJ2-3; D is possibly TRBD2 (6 bases). The sample here was PBMCs from the stem cell graft donor, taken from the stem cell graft. The TCR originated in a human donor who donated a stem cell graft to a child with SCID. Written as DNA, the CDR3 is TGCAGTGCTAGCATGCCGGAGGGGTTAACAGATACGCAGTATTTT. Translating gives CSASMPEGLTDTQYF.